Following are 22 T cell receptor beta chains from one sample sequenced in a study of CD8 T cells in ankylosing spondylitis. Whole-study findings and limits: A motif of 7 or 8 highly homologous TCR beta variants was seen as apparently characteristic of ankylosing spondylitis blood.

These TCRs are of unknown antigen specificity. Via MiXCR, TCRdb re-called the 5' RACE reads, giving one row per CDR3 protein. In the table there are about 130,000 distinct CDR3 sequences, 15% to 20% of which are singletons. The sequenced material came from blood, either unsorted or a sorted T cell fraction (not recorded which). The receptors were sampled from a male donor with ankylosing spondylitis.

The J gene is TRBJ2-4, the V gene TRBV12-3 or TRBV12-4, with a tentative D call TRBD2 (6 bases). V lost 3 bases, J lost 5 bases, and 11 bases lay in between. This CDR3 region has 14 residues. The DNA for the CDR3 is TGTGCCAGCAGTTTCCGTTCGGGGGAAAACATTCAGTACTTC. Its protein product is CASSFRSGENIQYF.

This clonotype was recorded a few times. The rearrangement uses TRBV29-1 and TRBJ1-1, with no clear D. CDR3 length: 12 residues. With 6 bases removed from V and 1 base from J, the gap between germline ends came to 9 bases. Germline loops: CDR1 SQVTM, CDR2 ANQGSEA. Written as DNA, the CDR3 is TGCAGCGTCTACGCGGGGAACACTGAAGCTTTCTTT. It encodes CSVYAGNTEAFF.

Only a few counts were recorded for this clonotype. The gene calls are TRBV7-9 and TRBJ2-3; D is unclear. The germline V and J ends were trimmed by 4 bases and 1 base, with 12 bases remaining between them. The germline CDR1 and CDR2 sequences are SEHNR and FQNEAQ (reference sequence). This CDR3 has 15 amino acids. CDR3 region: CASSSLGGGTDTQYF. The CDR3 region has the DNA TGTGCCAGCAGCTCCTTAGGTGGGGGCACAGATACGCAGTATTTT.

This clonotype was counted a few times. The rearrangement links TRBV4-3 to TRBJ1-5, with D tentatively TRBD1 (5 bases). Germline V lookup: CDR1 LGHNA, CDR2 YSLEER. V lost 3 bases and J lost 0, with 9 bases in between. There are 15 residues in the CDR3. CDR3 sequence (DNA): TGCGCCAGCAGCCAGGGGACCGGTAGCAATCAGCCCCAGCATTTT. This codes for CASSQGTGSNQPQHF.

The sample holds many counts of this clonotype. The chain couples TRBV12-3 or TRBV12-4 to TRBJ2-1; 7 nucleotides agree with TRBD2. The CDR3 extends over 16 amino acids. V shed 4 bases, J shed 2 bases, and the junction held 8 bases outside the gene matches. The DNA for the CDR3 is TGTGCCAGCAGTTCCACACTAGCGACAACCTACAATGAGCAGTTCTTC. Residues: CASSSTLATTYNEQFF.

This clonotype was seen more than once but under ten times. The chain joins TRBV27 to TRBJ2-3, with 12 bases aligning to TRBD1. V lost 4 bases, J lost 5 bases, and 4 bases stayed unmatched. CDR3 size: 15 residues. Germline CDR1 and CDR2: MNHEY and SMNVEV (reference sequence). The CDR3: CASSSGTGGRDTQYF. The CDR3 DNA follows: TGTGCCAGCAGTTCCGGGACAGGGGGCCGAGATACGCAGTATTTT.

This clonotype was seen more than once but under ten times. The chain joins TRBV29-1 to TRBJ2-7; perhaps D is TRBD1 or TRBD2 (5 bases each). Germline CDR1 is SQVTM and CDR2 is ANQGSEA. The CDR3 covers 15 residues. The germline V and J ends were trimmed by 7 bases and 0 bases, with 19 bases remaining between them. CDR3 coding DNA: TGCAGCGCAACACCCCGGGACGCACCCTCCTACGAGCAGTACTTC. It encodes CSATPRDAPSYEQYF.

There are many counts of this clonotype. The gene calls are TRBV27 and TRBJ1-2; the D gene is possibly TRBD1 (5 bases). Germline V lookup: CDR1 MNHEY, CDR2 SMNVEV (reference sequence). Trimming shortened V by 2 bases and J by 0 bases, and 16 bases separated the two germline ends. This CDR3 has 17 residues. DNA of the CDR3: TGTGCCAGCAGTTTAGACGGGTTGGGGCACACTAACTATGGCTACACCTTC. The encoded protein is CASSLDGLGHTNYGYTF.

J is TRBJ2-1 and V is TRBV30; D is unresolved. Trimming took off 2 bases at V and 5 bases at J, with 10 bases between the two ends. The CDR3 is 13 residues long. CDR1 is GTSNPN and CDR2 is SVGIG in the germline V gene (reference sequence). CDR3 amino acids: CAWSLSRHNEQFF. The CDR3 DNA reads TGTGCCTGGAGTCTAAGCAGACACAATGAGCAGTTCTTC.

This clonotype occurred a few times. The chain recombines TRBV5-6 with TRBJ2-7; a possible D gene is TRBD2 (5 bases). The CDR3 has 15 amino acids. CDR1 SGHDT and CDR2 YYEEEE come from the germline V gene. Trimming took off 3 bases at V and 3 bases at J, with 16 bases between the two ends. This CDR3 reads CASSSPWGADYEQYF. The DNA for the CDR3 is TGTGCCAGCAGCTCTCCCTGGGGAGCCGACTACGAGCAGTACTTC.

The V gene is TRBV28, the J gene TRBJ2-1, with TRBD2 as a possible D gene (6 bases). Trimming stripped 7 bases from V and 10 bases from J, with 11 bases between. This CDR3 has 11 residues. Germline V gene lookup returns CDR1 MDHEN and CDR2 SYDVKM. CDR3 DNA sequence: TGTGCCAGCACCACGGGGGACGAGCAGTTCTTC. Encoded protein: CASTTGDEQFF.

This clonotype was detected only a few times. The gene calls are TRBV7-9 and TRBJ2-3, with D perhaps assigned TRBD1 or TRBD2 (5 bases each). Trimming stripped 3 bases from V and 6 bases from J, with 7 bases between. The germline V gene encodes CDR1 SEHNR and CDR2 FQNEAQ (reference sequence). This CDR3 contains 12 residues. DNA of the CDR3: TGTGCCAGCAGCTTGGGGGAGGATACGCAGTATTTT. Its protein product is CASSLGEDTQYF. The entire variable domain, with the rest obtained from reference TRBV7-9 and TRBJ2-3, is as follows: DTGVSQNPRHKITKRGQNVTFRCDPISEHNRLYWYRQTLGQGPEFLTYFQNEAQLEKSRLLSDRFSAERPKGSFSTLEIQRTEQGDSAMYLCASSLGEDTQYFGPGTRLTVL.

This clonotype is a singleton in its sample. The chain recombines TRBV18 with TRBJ2-4; D possibly matches TRBD1 or TRBD2 (5 bases each). This CDR3 has 17 amino acids. Germline CDR1 reads KGHSH; CDR2 reads LQKENI. V lost 6 bases and J 0 bases, leaving 18 bases between the germline ends. The CDR3: CASSARAGKLAKNIQYF. CDR3 in DNA: TGTGCCAGCTCCGCGAGGGCAGGGAAGTTAGCCAAAAACATTCAGTACTTC.

The table lists this clonotype with a few counts. This chain connects TRBV28 to TRBJ2-2; 9 positions agree with TRBD2. Germline assignment: CDR1 MDHEN and CDR2 SYDVKM. The J segment lost 9 bases and the V segment lost 3 bases, leaving 8 bases of the junction unmatched. There are 15 residues in the CDR3. The chain's CDR3 is CASSFGREGRRELFF. The CDR3 coding sequence is TGTGCCAGCAGTTTTGGGCGGGAGGGCCGCAGGGAGCTGTTTTTT.

In its sample, this clonotype was seen many times. The CDR3 reads CASSYDEESATDTQYF. The DNA of the CDR3 is TGTGCCAGCAGTTACGACGAGGAGTCCGCGACAGATACGCAGTATTTT. V usage is TRBV6-2 or TRBV6-3 and J usage is TRBJ2-3, with D hard to call. CDR1 and CDR2 (germline): MNHEY, SVGEGT. CDR3 length equals 16 residues. The V end lost 2 bases, the J end lost 3 bases, and 15 bases lay between the germline ends.

This clonotype was seen at least ten times. The chain links TRBV12-3 or TRBV12-4 to TRBJ2-1, with 9 bases matching TRBD2. With 6 bases clipped from V and 9 bases from J, the junction kept 6 bases outside the gene matches. This CDR3 has 13 amino acids. This CDR3 is CASSPSAGGEQFF. As DNA, the CDR3 is TGTGCCAGCAGCCCCTCAGCGGGAGGTGAGCAGTTCTTC.

J is TRBJ2-7 and V is TRBV5-5, with 9 nucleotides matching TRBD1. Germline V lookup: CDR1 SGHKS, CDR2 YYEKEE (reference sequence). With 7 bases clipped from V and 2 bases from J, the junction kept 7 bases outside the gene matches. The CDR3 has 14 amino acids. The CDR3 sequence is CASAGTGQTYEQYF. The CDR3, as DNA: TGTGCCAGCGCCGGGACAGGGCAAACCTACGAGCAGTACTTC.

J is TRBJ2-7 and V is TRBV7-9; D unclear. Germline lookup yields CDR1 SEHNR and CDR2 FQNEAQ (reference sequence). CDR3 length equals 11 residues. V dropped 5 bases and J dropped 4 bases, with 6 bases sitting between them. The CDR3 is CASSEVYEQYF. The CDR3 DNA follows: TGTGCCAGCAGCGAGGTATACGAGCAGTACTTC.

This clonotype was seen a few times. V and J are TRBV7-9 and TRBJ2-7; D possibly matches TRBD1 or TRBD2 (5 bases each). CDR3 length: 16 amino acids. V gave up 6 bases and J gave up 3 bases, with 21 bases separating them. Germline V lookup: CDR1 SEHNR, CDR2 FQNEAQ (reference sequence). The CDR3 loop reads CASSPRGKPHDYEQYF. Here the CDR3 DNA reads TGTGCCAGCAGTCCCCGGGGCAAACCCCACGACTACGAGCAGTACTTC.

The chain recombines TRBV20-1 with TRBJ2-3, with 7 bases fitting TRBD2. Germline CDR1 is DFQATT and CDR2 is SNEGSKA (reference sequence). The CDR3 covers 16 residues. After removal of 4 bases from V and 6 bases from J, the junction contained 16 bases not matched to a gene. CDR3 sequence (DNA): TGCAGTGCTAATGGGGCGGCGGGAGAGGGGAGGGATACGCAGTATTTT. This codes for CSANGAAGEGRDTQYF.

The chain employs TRBV7-9 and TRBJ2-2, with unresolved D. The CDR3 has 15 amino acids. Germline V gene sequence: CDR1 SEHNR, CDR2 FQNEAQ (reference sequence). V dropped 4 bases and J dropped 1 base, with 10 bases sitting between them. CDR3 protein: CASSSERENTGELFF. The DNA for the CDR3 is TGTGCCAGCAGCTCGGAGCGAGAGAACACCGGGGAGCTGTTTTTT.

This clonotype has a handful of counts. V usage is TRBV6-1 and J usage is TRBJ2-1; possibly TRBD2 for D (6 bases). Germline values: CDR1 MNHNS, CDR2 SASEGT. Trimming stripped 10 bases from V and 4 bases from J, with 14 bases between. This CDR3 has 13 amino acids. CDR3 nucleotide sequence: TGTGCCACTCTCGGGGGAGCTTACAATGAGCAGTTCTTC. Amino acids: CATLGGAYNEQFF.